This entry is about one TCR beta chain. Its antigen is currently unknown. Researchers prepared the TCRbeta library using unique molecular identifiers, the study reports. From the PCR reads, TCRdb called clonotypes with MiXCR, one entry per CDR3 protein. Altogether a few hundred thousand distinct CDR3 sequences are present, roughly a quarter being singletons, with the ten largest covering approximately 2.5%. These data belong to a study of T-cell reconstitution after alpha-beta-depleted transplantation in children. Overall study findings and caveats: Some patients owed their high day-60 TCRbeta diversity to surviving recipient T cells and thymic progenitors. Newly produced T cells mostly accounted for T-cell counts and diversity one year post-transplant.

Germline CDR1 reads MDHEN; CDR2 reads SYDVKM. This CDR3 has 15 residues. J gave up 6 bases and V 5 bases, and 7 bases lay outside the gene matches. This rearrangement joins TRBV28 to TRBJ2-7; 13 nucleotides match TRBD2. The sequence was collected from a girl aged 2 to 10 with Fanconi anemia, due to receive a stem cell transplant. Material: PBMCs, obtained before TCRalphabeta/CD19-depleted stem cell transplant. This chain's CDR3 is CASSPRTSGGGEQYF. In nucleotides, the CDR3 is TGTGCCAGCAGTCCTCGGACTAGCGGGGGTGGCGAGCAGTACTTC.